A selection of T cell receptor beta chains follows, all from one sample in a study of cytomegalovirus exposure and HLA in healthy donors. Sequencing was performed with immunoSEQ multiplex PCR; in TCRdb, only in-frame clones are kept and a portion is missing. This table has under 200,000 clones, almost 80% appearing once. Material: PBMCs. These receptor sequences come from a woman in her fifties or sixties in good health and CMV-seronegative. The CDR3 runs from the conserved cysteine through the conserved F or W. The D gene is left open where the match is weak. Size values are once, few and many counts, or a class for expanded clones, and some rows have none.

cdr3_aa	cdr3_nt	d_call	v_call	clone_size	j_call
CATRIGRHTEAFF	TGCGCCACCCGTATTGGGCGTCACACTGAAGCTTTCTTT	.	TRBV10-1	few	TRBJ1-1
CASSQTPSPGSSGYTF	TGCGCCAGCAGCCAAACACCTTCACCCGGGTCATCTGGCTACACCTTC	.	TRBV4-3	.	TRBJ1-2
CASSVEGQGLTEAFF	TGTGCCAGCAGCGTAGAGGGACAGGGCCTCACTGAAGCTTTCTTT	TRBD1	TRBV9	.	TRBJ1-1
CASSRGRGSGSHEQYF	TGTGCCAGCAGTAGGGGGAGGGGATCGGGATCCCACGAGCAGTACTTC	.	TRBV2	.	TRBJ2-7
CASSKLAGVTDYTDTQYF	TGTGCCAGTAGTAAACTAGCGGGAGTGACGGACTACACAGATACGCAGTATTTT	TRBD2	TRBV19	.	TRBJ2-3
CASSSLDSWVGYTF	TGTGCCAGCAGTTCCTTGGACTCTTGGGTAGGCTACACCTTC	.	TRBV28	.	TRBJ1-2
CASSFQGRESNEQYF	TGTGCCAGCAGCTTTCAGGGGCGCGAGTCGAACGAGCAGTACTTC	.	TRBV7-8	.	TRBJ2-7
CASSFHYEQYF	TGTGCCAGCAGCTTTCACTACGAGCAGTACTTC	.	TRBV7-2	.	TRBJ2-7
CASSFSRGWVDTQYF	TGTGCCAGCAGCTTTTCTCGGGGGTGGGTTGATACGCAGTATTTT	.	TRBV11-2	.	TRBJ2-3
CASSVDRAANEKLFF	TGCGCCAGCAGCGTGGACAGGGCGGCTAATGAAAAACTGTTTTTT	TRBD1	TRBV5-1	.	TRBJ1-4